The 25 T cell receptor beta chains listed next were all sequenced from one sample in a study of shared clonotypes between healthy human individuals. CD45RO-negative, CCR7-selected cells formed the naive CD8 fraction, which excluded terminally differentiated effector memory CD45RA+ cells. The repertoire was sequenced with immunoSEQ multiplex PCR; TCRdb's copy has only in-frame clones and lacks some. The sample has about 820,000 clones; 90% to 95% are singletons. The specimen sequenced was naive CD8+ T cells sorted from blood. These receptors all come from a man aged 30 to 39 in good health.

The chain joins TRBV10-2 to TRBJ1-4; maybe TRBD1 (6 bases). Trimming cost V 7 bases and J 0 bases, with 9 bases left between them. From germline, CDR1 is WSHSY and CDR2 SAAADI. This CDR3 spans 14 amino acids. CDR3 amino acids: CASNPGATNEKLFF. The CDR3 DNA is TGCGCCAGCAACCCAGGGGCAACTAATGAAAAACTGTTTTTT.

The chain recombines TRBV7-2 with TRBJ1-4; no firm D call. The germline CDR1 and CDR2 sequences are SGHTA and FQGNSA. This CDR3 region has 14 residues. V was trimmed by 4 bases and J by 8 bases, leaving 14 bases between them. The CDR3 coding sequence is TGTGCCAGCAGCTCCAGTGAGACATACGAAAAACTGTTTTTT. Protein sequence: CASSSSETYEKLFF.

J is TRBJ2-5 and V is TRBV27; TRBD2 is a possible D gene (6 bases). The CDR3 has 13 amino acids. V was shortened by 2 bases and J by 5 bases, with 9 bases between the two germline ends. From germline, CDR1 is MNHEY and CDR2 SMNVEV (reference sequence). This CDR3 reads CASSLGGVETQYF. CDR3 bases: TGTGCCAGCAGTTTAGGAGGGGTTGAGACCCAGTACTTC.

The rearrangement links TRBV10-2 to TRBJ2-7; D ambiguous. The germline V and J ends were trimmed by 6 bases and 2 bases, with 14 bases remaining between them. The germline V gene encodes CDR1 WSHSY and CDR2 SAAADI. CDR3 length equals 14 residues. The CDR3 sequence is CASRTSKVTYEQYF. Here the CDR3 DNA reads TGCGCCAGCAGAACTTCGAAGGTAACCTACGAGCAGTACTTC.

The J gene is TRBJ2-1, the V gene TRBV7-9; 12 nucleotides line up with TRBD2. The CDR3 contains 13 residues. Germline-derived CDR1 and CDR2 are SEHNR and FQNEAQ (reference sequence). CDR3: CDIKGLAGNEQFF. CDR3 nucleotide sequence: TGTGACATTAAGGGACTAGCGGGCAATGAGCAGTTCTTC.

This clone appeared a single time. The J gene is TRBJ2-2, the V gene TRBV7-9; 10 nucleotides agree with TRBD1. V was pared by 8 bases and J by 3 bases, with 9 bases of the junction left unmatched. Germline CDR1 and CDR2: SEHNR and FQNEAQ (reference sequence). The CDR3 runs to 16 residues. The DNA for the CDR3 is TGTGCCAGCCACAGTCGGGGGACAGGGGACACCGGGGAGCTGTTTTTT. Its protein product is CASHSRGTGDTGELFF.

J is TRBJ2-2 and V is TRBV29-1; TRBD1 aligns across 9 bases. The CDR3 runs 16 residues. The germline V gene has CDR1 SQVTM and CDR2 ANQGSEA. Trimming cost V 3 bases and J 2 bases; bases outside gene matches: 7. CDR3 loop: CSVEVTGGSNTGELFF. CDR3 coding DNA: TGCAGCGTTGAGGTGACAGGGGGAAGTAACACCGGGGAGCTGTTTTTT.

J is TRBJ2-1 and V is TRBV10-1; weak D call: TRBD2 (6 bases). Germline CDR1 and CDR2: WNHNN and SYGVQD (reference sequence). V was pared by 7 bases and J by 6 bases, with 19 bases between. The CDR3 is made up of 15 amino acids. The CDR3 protein is CASKTWPRESNEQFF. The CDR3 region has the DNA TGCGCCAGCAAGACCTGGCCCCGGGAGAGCAATGAGCAGTTCTTC.

CDR3 sequence (DNA): TGTGCCAGCAGCCAAACTAGCGGGAGGGCCTATGAGCAGTTCTTC. This encodes CASSQTSGRAYEQFF. The rearrangement uses TRBV7-6 and TRBJ2-1; 13 nucleotides align to TRBD2. The CDR3 consists of 15 residues. Germline assignment: CDR1 SGHVS and CDR2 FNYEAQ. V shed 5 bases, J shed 8 bases, and the junction held 6 bases outside the gene matches.

The CDR3 protein is CASSEEGLAAYEQYF. The DNA of the CDR3 is TGTGCCAGCAGTGAAGAGGGACTAGCCGCCTACGAGCAGTACTTC. The chain is built from TRBV6-1 and TRBJ2-7; TRBD2 matches 9 bases. J was trimmed by 2 bases and V by 1 base; bases with no gene match: 3. The CDR3 is 15 amino acids. Germline V gives CDR1 MNHNS, CDR2 SASEGT.

The V call is TRBV11-2, the J call TRBJ1-5; TRBD1 matches at 9 bases. This CDR3 contains 16 residues. Per germline, CDR1 SGHAT and CDR2 FQNNGV. The J segment lost 4 bases and the V segment lost 3 bases, leaving 7 bases of the junction unmatched. CDR3 protein: CASSFGTGKLNQPQHF. The CDR3 region has the DNA TGTGCCAGCAGCTTTGGGACAGGGAAGTTGAATCAGCCCCAGCATTTT.

CDR3 DNA sequence: TGTGCCAGCAGTTACTCAACTAGCGGGAGAGGTGAGCAGTTCTTC. This sequence encodes CASSYSTSGRGEQFF. The chain links TRBV6-5 to TRBJ2-1; 11 nucleotides line up with TRBD2. The trim removed 0 bases at V and 9 bases at J, leaving 4 bases unmatched. The germline V gene encodes CDR1 MNHEY and CDR2 SVGAGI. The CDR3 is made up of 15 amino acids.

The chain couples TRBV6-1 to TRBJ2-1; TRBD1 might be the D (6 bases). The length of the CDR3 is 14 residues. With 8 bases removed from V and 3 bases from J, the gap between germline ends came to 14 bases. Looked up from germline, CDR1 is MNHNS and CDR2 is SASEGT. CDR3 DNA: TGTGCCAGCGTTTCCGGGACAAACTACAATGAGCAGTTCTTC. Residues: CASVSGTNYNEQFF.

The chain has TRBV5-1 and TRBJ2-3; D might be TRBD1 or TRBD2, each matching 7 bases. The length of the CDR3 is 16 residues. Per germline, CDR1 SGHRS and CDR2 YFSETQ. Deletions cut 1 base from V and 3 bases from J, with 15 bases between. For the CDR3, the DNA is TGCGCCAGCAGCTTGCGACAGGGAGGGATGACAGATACGCAGTATTTT. As protein: CASSLRQGGMTDTQYF.

The chain uses TRBV4-2 and TRBJ2-7, with D unresolved. The V gene lost 4 bases and the J gene lost 2 bases, with 18 bases spanning the gap. There are 16 residues in the CDR3. CDR1 is LGHNA and CDR2 is YNFKEQ in the germline V gene. The CDR3 sequence is CASSPPVPGETYEQYF. The CDR3 region has the DNA TGTGCCAGCAGCCCTCCTGTCCCCGGAGAAACCTACGAGCAGTACTTC.

The chain uses TRBV14 and TRBJ2-7; TRBD1 is a possible D gene (6 bases). Per the germline V gene, CDR1 is SGHDN and CDR2 is FVKESK. Trimming removed 4 bases at V and 2 bases at J, with 15 bases between. The CDR3 is made up of 15 amino acids. The CDR3 DNA follows: TGTGCCAGCAGCCCCCTAGGGGACATGCCCTACGAGCAGTACTTC. Its protein product is CASSPLGDMPYEQYF.

V is TRBV13 and J is TRBJ2-7; tentatively, D is TRBD1 or TRBD2 (7 bases each). Germline V lookup: CDR1 PRHDT, CDR2 FYEKMQ (reference sequence). V was clipped by 4 bases and J by 2 bases, with 18 bases between them. The CDR3 contains 16 residues. As DNA, the CDR3 is TGTGCCAGCAGCTCCGAACCAGGGGGGGTCACCTACGAGCAGTACTTC. This encodes CASSSEPGGVTYEQYF.

This chain connects TRBV27 to TRBJ2-2; no firm D call. There are 15 residues in the CDR3. V lost 0 bases and J lost 7, with 12 bases in between. Germline V gene sequence: CDR1 MNHEY, CDR2 SMNVEV (reference sequence). The CDR3 sequence is CASSLSARRLGELFF. The CDR3 region has the DNA TGTGCCAGCAGTTTATCAGCCCGAAGACTCGGGGAGCTGTTTTTT.

This clone was seen a handful of times. The CDR3 sequence: CASSFEGVNQPQHF. Here the CDR3 DNA reads TGTGCCAGCAGTTTTGAGGGGGTGAATCAGCCCCAGCATTTT. The chain is built from TRBV28 and TRBJ1-5; D may be TRBD1 (6 bases). The CDR3 covers 14 residues. The germline V and J ends were trimmed by 3 bases and 4 bases, with 10 bases remaining between them. Germline assignment: CDR1 MDHEN and CDR2 SYDVKM.

CDR3 nucleotide sequence: TGTGCCAGCAGTGTTACTAGCGGGAGGAATCGCGAGCAGTACTTC. The encoded protein is CASSVTSGRNREQYF. The rearrangement uses TRBV27 and TRBJ2-7; 12 bases are shared with TRBD2. Per the germline V gene, CDR1 is MNHEY and CDR2 is SMNVEV (reference sequence). The CDR3 contains 15 residues. Unmatched junction bases numbered 8, after V lost 5 bases and J lost 6 bases.

A few counts support this clone. The V gene is TRBV9, the J gene TRBJ1-1; no reliable D call. Trimming removed 0 bases at V and 8 bases at J, with 11 bases between. Germline V lookup: CDR1 SGDLS, CDR2 YYNGEE. The CDR3 loop spans 13 amino acids. This chain's CDR3 is CASSVGVEQEAFF. The DNA of the CDR3 is TGTGCCAGCAGCGTAGGTGTGGAGCAGGAAGCTTTCTTT. Full variable domain (missing parts from reference TRBV9 and TRBJ1-1): DSGVTQTPKHLITATGQRVTLRCSPRSGDLSVYWYQQSLDQGLQFLIQYYNGEERAKGNILERFSAQQFPDLHSELNLSSLELGDSALYFCASSVGVEQEAFFGQGTRLTVV.

The V call is TRBV10-3, the J call TRBJ2-7; D gene uncertain. The germline CDR1 and CDR2 sequences are ENHRY and SYGVKD. Trimming removed 2 bases at V and 1 base at J, with 12 bases between. The CDR3 extends over 15 amino acids. CDR3 loop: CAISEPWVGSYEQYF. In DNA form, the CDR3 reads TGTGCCATCAGTGAGCCGTGGGTGGGTTCCTACGAGCAGTACTTC.

V usage is TRBV27 and J usage is TRBJ2-7; D possibly uses TRBD1 or TRBD2 (6 bases each). The CDR3 contains 15 residues. The V gene's germline CDR1 is MNHEY and CDR2 SMNVEV (reference sequence). V was pared by 6 bases and J by 3 bases, with 18 bases between. Here the CDR3 DNA reads TGTGCCAGCAGCCCATTTAGGGGGGCTGGCTACGAGCAGTACTTC. This translates into CASSPFRGAGYEQYF.

The gene calls are TRBV28 and TRBJ2-2; D not certain. The V gene lost 6 bases and the J gene lost 3 bases, with 8 bases spanning the gap. Germline CDR1 and CDR2: MDHEN and SYDVKM. This CDR3 has 13 amino acids. CDR3 amino acids: CASRGLDTGELFF. Here the CDR3 DNA reads TGTGCCAGCAGGGGTTTGGACACCGGGGAGCTGTTTTTT.

The J gene is TRBJ2-1, the V gene TRBV7-2; D is undetermined. Trimming removed 3 bases from V and 6 bases from J, with 3 bases in between. This CDR3 has 11 amino acids. Germline-derived CDR1 and CDR2 are SGHTA and FQGNSA. Here the CDR3 reads CASSLSNEQFF. As DNA, the CDR3 is TGTGCCAGCAGCTTGAGCAATGAGCAGTTCTTC.